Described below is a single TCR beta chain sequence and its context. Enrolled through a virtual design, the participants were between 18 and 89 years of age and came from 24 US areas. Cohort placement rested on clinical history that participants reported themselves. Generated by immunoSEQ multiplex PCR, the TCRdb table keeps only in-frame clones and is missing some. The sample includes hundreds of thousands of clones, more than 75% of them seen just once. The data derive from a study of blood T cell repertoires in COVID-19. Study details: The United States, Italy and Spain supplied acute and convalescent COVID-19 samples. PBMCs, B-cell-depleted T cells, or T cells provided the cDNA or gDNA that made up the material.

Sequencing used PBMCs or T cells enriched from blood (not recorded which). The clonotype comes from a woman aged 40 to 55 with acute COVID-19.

CDR3 sequence: CASSQGPYLASSYNEQFF. In DNA form, the CDR3 reads TGTGCCAGCAGCCAAGGACCCTACCTAGCGTCTTCCTACAATGAGCAGTTCTTC. The J gene is TRBJ2-1, the V gene TRBV3-1 (or the pseudogene TRBV3-2); a weak D match, TRBD2 (6 bases). Trimming took off 1 base at V and 1 base at J, with 17 bases between the two ends. The CDR3 is 18 amino acids. Germline loops: CDR1 LGHDT, CDR2 YNNKEL (reference sequence).